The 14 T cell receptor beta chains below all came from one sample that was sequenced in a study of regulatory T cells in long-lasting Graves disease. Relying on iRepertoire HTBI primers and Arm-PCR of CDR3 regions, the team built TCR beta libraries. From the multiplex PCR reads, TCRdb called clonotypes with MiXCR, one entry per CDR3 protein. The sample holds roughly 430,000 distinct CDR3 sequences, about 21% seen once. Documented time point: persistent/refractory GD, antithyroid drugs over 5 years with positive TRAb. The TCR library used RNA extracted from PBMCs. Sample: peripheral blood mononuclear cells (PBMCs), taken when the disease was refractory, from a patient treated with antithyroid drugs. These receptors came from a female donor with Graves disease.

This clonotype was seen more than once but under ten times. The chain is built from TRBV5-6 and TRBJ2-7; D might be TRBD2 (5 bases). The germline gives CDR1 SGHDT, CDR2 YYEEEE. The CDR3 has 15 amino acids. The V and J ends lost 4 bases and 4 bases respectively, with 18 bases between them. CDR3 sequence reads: CASSKERLAEYEQYF. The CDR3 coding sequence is TGTGCCAGCAGCAAGGAGAGGCTAGCTGAGTACGAGCAGTACTTC.

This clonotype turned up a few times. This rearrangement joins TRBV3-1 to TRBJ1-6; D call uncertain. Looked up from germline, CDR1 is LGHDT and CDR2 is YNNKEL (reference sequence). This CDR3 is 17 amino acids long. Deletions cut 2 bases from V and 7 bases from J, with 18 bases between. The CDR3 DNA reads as TGTGCCAGCAGCCAACGGGCGGGTGGGAGAGACAATTCACCCCTCCACTTT. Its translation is CASSQRAGGRDNSPLHF.

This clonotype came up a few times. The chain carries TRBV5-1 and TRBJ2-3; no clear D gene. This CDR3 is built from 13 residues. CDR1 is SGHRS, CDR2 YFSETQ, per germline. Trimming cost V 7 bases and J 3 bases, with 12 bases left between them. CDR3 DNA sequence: TGCGCCAGCCATTACGAGCTTACAGATACGCAGTATTTT. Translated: CASHYELTDTQYF.

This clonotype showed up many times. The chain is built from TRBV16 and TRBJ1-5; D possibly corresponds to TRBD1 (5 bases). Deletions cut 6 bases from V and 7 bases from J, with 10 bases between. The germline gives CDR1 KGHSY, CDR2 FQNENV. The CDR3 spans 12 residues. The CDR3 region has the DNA TGTGCCAGCAGAACAGGAGGCCAGCCCCAGCATTTT. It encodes CASRTGGQPQHF.

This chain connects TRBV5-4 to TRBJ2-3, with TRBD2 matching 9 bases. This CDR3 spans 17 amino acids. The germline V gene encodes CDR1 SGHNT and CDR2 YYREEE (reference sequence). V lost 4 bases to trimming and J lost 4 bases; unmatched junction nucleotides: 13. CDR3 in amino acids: CASSGTASSGTADTQYF. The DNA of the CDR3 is TGTGCCAGCAGCGGAACGGCTTCTAGCGGGACGGCAGATACGCAGTATTTT.

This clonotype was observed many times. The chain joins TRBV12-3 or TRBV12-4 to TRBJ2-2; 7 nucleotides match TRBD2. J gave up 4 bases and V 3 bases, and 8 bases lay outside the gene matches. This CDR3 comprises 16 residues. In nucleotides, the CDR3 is TGTGCCAGCAGTTTTGGGCGGGAGTGGGCCACCGGGGAGCTGTTTTTT. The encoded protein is CASSFGREWATGELFF.

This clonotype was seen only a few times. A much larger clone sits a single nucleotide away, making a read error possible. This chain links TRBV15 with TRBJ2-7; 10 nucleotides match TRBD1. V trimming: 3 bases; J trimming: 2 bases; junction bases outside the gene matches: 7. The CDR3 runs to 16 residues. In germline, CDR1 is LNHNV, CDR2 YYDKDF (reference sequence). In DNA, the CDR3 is TGTGCCACCAGCAGGGGTCTGGGACAGGGGACCTACGAGCAGTACTTC. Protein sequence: CATSRGLGQGTYEQYF.

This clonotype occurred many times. CDR3 residues: CASYEGGGREAFF. CDR3 nucleotide sequence: TGTGCCAGCTATGAAGGGGGGGGTCGGGAGGCTTTCTTT. The chain links TRBV28 to TRBJ1-1; a weak D match, TRBD1 (6 bases). CDR1 is MDHEN and CDR2 is SYDVKM in the germline V gene. The ends were cut back, 8 bases at V and 11 bases at J, with 21 bases in the middle. There are 13 residues in the CDR3.

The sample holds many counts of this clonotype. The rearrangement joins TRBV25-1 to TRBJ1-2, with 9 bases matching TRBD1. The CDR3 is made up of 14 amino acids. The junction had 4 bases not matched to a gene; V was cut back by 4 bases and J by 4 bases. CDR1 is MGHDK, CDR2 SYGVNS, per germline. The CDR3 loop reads CASSGGTGTYGYTF. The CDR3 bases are TGTGCCAGCAGTGGGGGGACAGGGACCTATGGCTACACCTTC.

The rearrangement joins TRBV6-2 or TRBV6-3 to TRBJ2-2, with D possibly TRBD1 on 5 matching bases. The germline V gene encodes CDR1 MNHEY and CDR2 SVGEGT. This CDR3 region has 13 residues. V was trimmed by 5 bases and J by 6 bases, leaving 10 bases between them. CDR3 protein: CASSDARAGELFF. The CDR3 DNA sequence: TGTGCCAGCAGTGATGCCAGGGCCGGGGAGCTGTTTTTT.

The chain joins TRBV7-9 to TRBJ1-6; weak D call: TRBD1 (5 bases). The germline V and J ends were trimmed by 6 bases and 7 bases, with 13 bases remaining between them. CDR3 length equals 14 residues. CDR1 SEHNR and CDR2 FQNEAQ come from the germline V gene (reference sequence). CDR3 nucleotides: TGTGCCAGCAGATCCGACAGTCAAAATTCACCCCTCCACTTT. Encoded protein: CASRSDSQNSPLHF.

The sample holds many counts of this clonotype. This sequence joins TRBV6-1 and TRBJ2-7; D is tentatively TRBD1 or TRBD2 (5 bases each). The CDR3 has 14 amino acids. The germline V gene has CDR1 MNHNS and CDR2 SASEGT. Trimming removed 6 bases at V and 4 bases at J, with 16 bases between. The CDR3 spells CASRGDPWNYEQYF. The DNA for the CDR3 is TGTGCCAGCAGAGGGGACCCATGGAATTACGAGCAGTACTTC.

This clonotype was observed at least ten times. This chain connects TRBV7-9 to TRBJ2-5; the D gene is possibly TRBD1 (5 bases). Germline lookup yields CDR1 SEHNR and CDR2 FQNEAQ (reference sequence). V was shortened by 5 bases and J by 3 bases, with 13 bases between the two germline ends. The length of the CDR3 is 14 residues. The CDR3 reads CASSPPTDKETQYF. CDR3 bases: TGTGCCAGCAGCCCTCCGACAGACAAAGAGACCCAGTACTTC.

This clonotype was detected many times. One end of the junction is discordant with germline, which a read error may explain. The CDR3 coding sequence is TGTGCCAGCAGTGACTCGACAGGGGGAAACGAAAAACTGTTTTTT. It translates to CASSDSTGGNEKLFF. The chain carries TRBV6-5 and TRBJ1-4; 9 bases map to TRBD1. Germline-derived CDR1 and CDR2 are MNHEY and SVGAGI. The CDR3 covers 15 residues.